The subject of this entry is one T cell receptor beta chain. Its antigen is unidentified. V lost 2 bases, J lost 9 bases, and 14 bases stayed unmatched. CDR1 MDHEN and CDR2 SYDVKM come from the germline V gene. CDR3 length equals 17 residues. This entry belongs to a study of shared clonotypes between healthy human individuals. Findings and limits, study-wide: Estimated clonotype richness was generally higher in naive than memory subsets. A handful of donors shared 4.5% to 6.5% of their naive CD4 clonotypes.

At the deep level, the assay was run. The repertoire was sequenced with immunoSEQ multiplex PCR; TCRdb's copy has only in-frame clones and lacks some. Of around 700,000 clones listed, around 78% are singletons. The chain uses TRBV28 and TRBJ2-1, with TRBD2 identical over 9 bases. The sample taken for sequencing was memory CD4+ T cells sorted from blood. Subset meaning: CD45RA-negative fraction. This TCR was sampled from a woman aged 25 to 45 in good health. DNA for the CDR3: TGTGCCAGCAGTTTAACCCCTTGGGCTAGCGGGATTAGTGAGCAGTTCTTC. Translated, it gives CASSLTPWASGISEQFF.